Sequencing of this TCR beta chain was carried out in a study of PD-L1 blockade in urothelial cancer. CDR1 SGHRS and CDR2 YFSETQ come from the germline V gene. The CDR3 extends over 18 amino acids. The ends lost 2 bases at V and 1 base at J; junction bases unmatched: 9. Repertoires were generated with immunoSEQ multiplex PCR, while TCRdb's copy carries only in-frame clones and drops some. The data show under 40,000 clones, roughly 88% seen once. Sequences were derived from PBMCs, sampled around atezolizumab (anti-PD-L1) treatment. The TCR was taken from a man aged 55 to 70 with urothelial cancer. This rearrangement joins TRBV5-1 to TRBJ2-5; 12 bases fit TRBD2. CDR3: CASSLGPTSGGTQETQYF. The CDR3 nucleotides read TGCGCCAGCAGCTTAGGGCCCACTAGCGGGGGGACCCAAGAGACCCAGTACTTC.